This T cell receptor (beta chain) originates from a study of cytomegalovirus exposure and HLA in healthy donors. Study results and limitations: Immune exposure data for these donors was limited to CMV serostatus.

A multiplex PCR was run with 60 Vbeta primers and 13 Jbeta primers. Using immunoSEQ multiplex PCR, the repertoire was profiled, and TCRdb retains in-frame clones only, with some absent. The table lists tens of thousands of clones, roughly 80% of them singletons. The germline V and J ends were trimmed by 7 bases and 1 base, with 17 bases remaining between them. Germline V lookup: CDR1 SGDLS, CDR2 YYNGEE. The CDR3 extends over 15 amino acids. This clone was counted a single time. What it binds is not known. The material sequenced was PBMCs. This sequence was found in a man in his fifties in good health and CMV-seronegative. The rearrangement links TRBV9 to TRBJ1-1; D is possibly TRBD1 (5 bases). The CDR3 sequence: CASRPSLGGNTEAFF. CDR3 in DNA: TGTGCCAGCCGTCCGTCGTTGGGGGGGAACACTGAAGCTTTCTTT. Variable domain in full (rest from reference TRBV9 and TRBJ1-1): DSGVTQTPKHLITATGQRVTLRCSPRSGDLSVYWYQQSLDQGLQFLIQYYNGEERAKGNILERFSAQQFPDLHSELNLSSLELGDSALYFCASRPSLGGNTEAFFGQGTRLTVV.